This TCR beta chain was obtained from a study of shared clonotypes between healthy human individuals. Study-wide results and limits: The researchers took only blood, and tissue repertoires probably look different.

Concerning this clone: Its antigen is unknown.

In the original analysis: As immunoSEQ supplied junction-only sequences (without quality scores), filtering differed. Assay: immunoSEQ multiplex PCR; the TCRdb copy retains only in-frame clones and omits some. V and J calls and clone size are given by that table; D and trimming were obtained from the DNA. The top ten hold under 2% of the sample, which has about 2.2 million clones, 85% to 95% seen once. CDR1 is LNHDA and CDR2 is SQIVND in the germline V gene (reference sequence). The CDR3 extends over 13 amino acids. V dropped 4 bases and J dropped 8 bases, with 12 bases sitting between them. Naive CD8 populations comprised CD45RO-negative cells positively selected for CCR7, excluding terminally differentiated effector memory CD45RA+ cells.

The sequence was obtained from a man aged 18 to 30 in good health. Some clones in this sample may be carry-over from other donors' samples. The specimen sequenced was naive CD8+ T cells from PBMCs. The chain is built from TRBV19 and TRBJ2-1; D perhaps matches TRBD1 (5 bases). The CDR3 DNA reads as TGTGCCAGTAGTACCGACAGTGTCCATGAGCAGTTCTTC. Translation: CASSTDSVHEQFF.